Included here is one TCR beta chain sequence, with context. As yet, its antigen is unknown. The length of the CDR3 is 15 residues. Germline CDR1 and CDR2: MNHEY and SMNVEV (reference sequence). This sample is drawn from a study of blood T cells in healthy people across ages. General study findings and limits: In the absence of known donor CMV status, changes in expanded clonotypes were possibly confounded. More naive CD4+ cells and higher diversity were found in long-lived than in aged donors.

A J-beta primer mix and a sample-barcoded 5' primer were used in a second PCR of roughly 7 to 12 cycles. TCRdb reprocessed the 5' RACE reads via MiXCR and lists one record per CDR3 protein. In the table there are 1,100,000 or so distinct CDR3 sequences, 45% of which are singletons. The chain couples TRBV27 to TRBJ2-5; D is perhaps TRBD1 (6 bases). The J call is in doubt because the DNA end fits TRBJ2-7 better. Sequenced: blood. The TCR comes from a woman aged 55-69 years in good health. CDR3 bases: TGTGCCAGCAGTTATGGACCCGGACAGATAAGCGAGCAGTACTTC. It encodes CASSYGPGQISEQYF.